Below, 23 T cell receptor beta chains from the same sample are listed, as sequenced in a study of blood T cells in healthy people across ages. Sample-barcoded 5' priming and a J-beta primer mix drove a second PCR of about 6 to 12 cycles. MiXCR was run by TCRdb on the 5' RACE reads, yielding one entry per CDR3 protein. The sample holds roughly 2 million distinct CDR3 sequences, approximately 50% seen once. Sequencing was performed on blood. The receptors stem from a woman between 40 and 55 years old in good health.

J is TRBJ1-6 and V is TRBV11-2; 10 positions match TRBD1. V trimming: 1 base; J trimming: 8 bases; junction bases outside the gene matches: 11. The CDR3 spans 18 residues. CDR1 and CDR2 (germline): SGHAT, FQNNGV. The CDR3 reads CASSLVSGGDRGYSPLHF. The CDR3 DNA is TGTGCCAGCAGCTTAGTGAGCGGTGGGGACAGGGGATATTCACCCCTCCACTTT.

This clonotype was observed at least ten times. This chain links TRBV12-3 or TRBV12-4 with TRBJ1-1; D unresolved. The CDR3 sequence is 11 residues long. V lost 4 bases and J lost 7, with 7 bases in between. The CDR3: CASSSRGEAFF. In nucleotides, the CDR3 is TGTGCCAGCAGTTCACGGGGTGAAGCTTTCTTT.

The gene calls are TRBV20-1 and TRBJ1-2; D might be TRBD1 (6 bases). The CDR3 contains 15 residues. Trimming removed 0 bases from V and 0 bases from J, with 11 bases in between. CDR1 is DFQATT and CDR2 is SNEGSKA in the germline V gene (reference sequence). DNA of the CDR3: TGCAGTGCTAGAGATACAGGGCTAGCTAACTATGGCTACACCTTC. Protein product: CSARDTGLANYGYTF.

CDR3 DNA: TGTGCCAGCGGTTGGGACAGCGGGGAGACCCAGTACTTC. Translating it yields CASGWDSGETQYF. The chain has TRBV6-6 and TRBJ2-5, with D perhaps matching TRBD1 (7 bases). This CDR3 contains 13 residues. The germline V gene has CDR1 MNHNY and CDR2 SVGAGI (reference sequence). V lost 8 bases and J lost 5, with 15 bases in between.

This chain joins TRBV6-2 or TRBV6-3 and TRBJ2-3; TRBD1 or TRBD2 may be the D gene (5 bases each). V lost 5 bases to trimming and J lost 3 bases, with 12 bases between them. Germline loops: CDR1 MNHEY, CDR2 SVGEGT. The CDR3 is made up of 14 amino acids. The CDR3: CASSLGDQTDTQYF. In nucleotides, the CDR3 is TGTGCCAGCAGTCTGGGGGACCAAACAGATACGCAGTATTTT.

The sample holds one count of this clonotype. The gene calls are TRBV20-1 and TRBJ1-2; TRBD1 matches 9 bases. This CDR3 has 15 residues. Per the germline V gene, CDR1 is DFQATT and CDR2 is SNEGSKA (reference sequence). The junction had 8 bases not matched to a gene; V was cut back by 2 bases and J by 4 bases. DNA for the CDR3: TGCAGTGCTAGAAGCTGGGACAGGGTATCCTATGGCTACACCTTC. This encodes CSARSWDRVSYGYTF.

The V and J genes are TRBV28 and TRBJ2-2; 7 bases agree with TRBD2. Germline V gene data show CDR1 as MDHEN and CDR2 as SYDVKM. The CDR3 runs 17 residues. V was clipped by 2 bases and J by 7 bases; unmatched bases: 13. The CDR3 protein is CASSLGGGTKRVGELFF. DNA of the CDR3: TGTGCCAGCAGTTTAGGGGGAGGGACGAAGAGAGTCGGGGAGCTGTTTTTT.

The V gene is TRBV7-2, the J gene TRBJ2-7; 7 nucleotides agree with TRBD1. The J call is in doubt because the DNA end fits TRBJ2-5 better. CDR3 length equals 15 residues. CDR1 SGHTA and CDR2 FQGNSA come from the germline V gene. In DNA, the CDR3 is TGTGCCAGCAGCTTAGGGGTGGGGACAGTAGAGACCCAGTACTTC. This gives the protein CASSLGVGTVETQYF.

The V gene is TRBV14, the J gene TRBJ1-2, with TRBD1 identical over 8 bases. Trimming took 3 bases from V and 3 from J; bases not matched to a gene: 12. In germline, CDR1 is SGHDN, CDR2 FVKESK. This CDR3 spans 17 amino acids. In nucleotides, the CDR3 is TGTGCCAGCAGCCACCGAAATGGGGTGGACAGGGACTATGGCTACACCTTC. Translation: CASSHRNGVDRDYGYTF. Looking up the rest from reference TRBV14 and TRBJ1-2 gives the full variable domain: EAGVTQFPSHSVIEKGQTVTLRCDPISGHDNLYWYRRVMGKEIKFLLHFVKESKQDESGMPNNRFLAERTGGTYSTLKVQPAELEDSGVYFCASSHRNGVDRDYGYTFGSGTRLTVV.

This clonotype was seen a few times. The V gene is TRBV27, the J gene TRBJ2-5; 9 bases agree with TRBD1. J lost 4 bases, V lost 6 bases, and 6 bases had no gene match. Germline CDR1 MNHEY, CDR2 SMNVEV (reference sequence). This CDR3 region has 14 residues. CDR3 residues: CASRVQGAGETQYF. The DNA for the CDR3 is TGTGCCAGCAGAGTACAGGGGGCCGGAGAGACCCAGTACTTC.

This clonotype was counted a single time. CDR3 nucleotide sequence: TGTGCCAGCAGACTAGCGGGGGGGCTGTTCTTC. Its protein product is CASRLAGGLFF. V gene TRBV28 combines with J gene TRBJ2-1, with 13 bases fitting TRBD2. V gave up 6 bases and J gave up 15 bases; unmatched junction bases: 2. Looked up from germline, CDR1 is MDHEN and CDR2 is SYDVKM. This CDR3 region has 11 residues.

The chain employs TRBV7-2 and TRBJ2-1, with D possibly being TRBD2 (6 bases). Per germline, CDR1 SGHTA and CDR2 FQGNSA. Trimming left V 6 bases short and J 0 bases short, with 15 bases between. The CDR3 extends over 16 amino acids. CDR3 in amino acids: CASSPSTGSSYNEQFF. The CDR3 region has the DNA TGTGCCAGCAGTCCATCAACCGGGAGCTCCTACAATGAGCAGTTCTTC.

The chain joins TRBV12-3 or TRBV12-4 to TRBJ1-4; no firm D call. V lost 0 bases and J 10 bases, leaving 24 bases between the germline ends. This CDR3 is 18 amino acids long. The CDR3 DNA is TGTGCCAGCAGTTTAGCAGTTGGGGAGGGCAGTCGGAGTGGAAAACTGTTTTTT. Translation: CASSLAVGEGSRSGKLFF.

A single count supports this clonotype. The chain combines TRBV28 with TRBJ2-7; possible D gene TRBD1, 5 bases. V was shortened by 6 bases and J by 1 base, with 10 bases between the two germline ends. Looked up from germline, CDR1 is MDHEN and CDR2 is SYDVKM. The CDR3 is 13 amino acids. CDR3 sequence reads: CASRTPGSYEQYF. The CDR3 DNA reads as TGTGCCAGCAGGACCCCAGGGTCCTACGAGCAGTACTTC.

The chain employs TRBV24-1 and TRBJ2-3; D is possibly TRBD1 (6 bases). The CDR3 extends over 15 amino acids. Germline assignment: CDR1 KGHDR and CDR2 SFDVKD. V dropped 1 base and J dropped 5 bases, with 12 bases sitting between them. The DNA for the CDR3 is TGTGCCACCAGTGATTTAGGGGGTCGTCAAGATACGCAGTATTTT. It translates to CATSDLGGRQDTQYF.

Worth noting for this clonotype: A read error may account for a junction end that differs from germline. The CDR3 loop reads CASSLSERLNDNEQLF. The CDR3 DNA reads as TGTGCCAGCAGCTTATCGGAACGCCTAAACGACAATGAGCAGCTCTTC. The chain recombines TRBV7-6 with TRBJ2-1, with no clear D. CDR3 length: 16 amino acids. Germline loops: CDR1 SGHVS, CDR2 FNYEAQ.

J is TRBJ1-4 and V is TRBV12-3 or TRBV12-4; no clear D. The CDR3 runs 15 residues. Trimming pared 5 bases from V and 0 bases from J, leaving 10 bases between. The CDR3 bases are TGTGCCAGCAGTAGTGGCACTACAACTAATGAAAAACTGTTTTTT. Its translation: CASSSGTTTNEKLFF.

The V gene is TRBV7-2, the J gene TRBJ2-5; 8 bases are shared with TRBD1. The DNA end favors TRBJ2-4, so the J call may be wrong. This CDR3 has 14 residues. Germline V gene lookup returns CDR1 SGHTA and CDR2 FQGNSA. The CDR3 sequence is CASSLGHRGDIQYF. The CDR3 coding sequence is TGTGCCAGCAGCTTAGGGCACAGGGGGGACATTCAGTACTTC.

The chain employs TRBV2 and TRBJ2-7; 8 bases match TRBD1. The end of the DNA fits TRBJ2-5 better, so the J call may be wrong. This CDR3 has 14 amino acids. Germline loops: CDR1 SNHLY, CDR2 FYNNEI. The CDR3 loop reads CASSARGLEETQYF. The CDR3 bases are TGTGCCAGCAGTGCCAGGGGGCTAGAAGAGACCCAGTACTTC.

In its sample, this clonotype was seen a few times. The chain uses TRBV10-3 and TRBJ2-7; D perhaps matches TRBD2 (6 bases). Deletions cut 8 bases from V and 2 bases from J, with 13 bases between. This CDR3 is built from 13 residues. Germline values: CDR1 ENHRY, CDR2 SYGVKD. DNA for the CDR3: TGTGCCATCCGGGACTTCACGACCTACGAGCAGTACTTC. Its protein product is CAIRDFTTYEQYF.

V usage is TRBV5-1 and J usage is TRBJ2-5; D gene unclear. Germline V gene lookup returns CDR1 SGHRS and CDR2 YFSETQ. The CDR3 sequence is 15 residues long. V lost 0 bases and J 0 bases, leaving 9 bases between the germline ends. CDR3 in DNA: TGCGCCAGCAGCTTGGCCGTCCTCTACCAAGAGACCCAGTACTTC. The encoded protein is CASSLAVLYQETQYF.

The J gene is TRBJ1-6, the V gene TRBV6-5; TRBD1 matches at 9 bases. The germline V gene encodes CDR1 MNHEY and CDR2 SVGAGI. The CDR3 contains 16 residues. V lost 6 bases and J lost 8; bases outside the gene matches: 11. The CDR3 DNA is TGTGCCAGCAGCGCCATGGACAGGGGTCCTTATTCACCCCTCCACTTT. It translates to CASSAMDRGPYSPLHF.

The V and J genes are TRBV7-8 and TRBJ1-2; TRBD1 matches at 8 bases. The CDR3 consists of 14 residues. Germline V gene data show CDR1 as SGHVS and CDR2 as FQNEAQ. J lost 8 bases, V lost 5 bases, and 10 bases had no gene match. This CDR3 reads CASSLGQGRRGYTF. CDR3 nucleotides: TGTGCCAGCAGCCTCGGACAGGGAAGACGAGGCTACACCTTC.